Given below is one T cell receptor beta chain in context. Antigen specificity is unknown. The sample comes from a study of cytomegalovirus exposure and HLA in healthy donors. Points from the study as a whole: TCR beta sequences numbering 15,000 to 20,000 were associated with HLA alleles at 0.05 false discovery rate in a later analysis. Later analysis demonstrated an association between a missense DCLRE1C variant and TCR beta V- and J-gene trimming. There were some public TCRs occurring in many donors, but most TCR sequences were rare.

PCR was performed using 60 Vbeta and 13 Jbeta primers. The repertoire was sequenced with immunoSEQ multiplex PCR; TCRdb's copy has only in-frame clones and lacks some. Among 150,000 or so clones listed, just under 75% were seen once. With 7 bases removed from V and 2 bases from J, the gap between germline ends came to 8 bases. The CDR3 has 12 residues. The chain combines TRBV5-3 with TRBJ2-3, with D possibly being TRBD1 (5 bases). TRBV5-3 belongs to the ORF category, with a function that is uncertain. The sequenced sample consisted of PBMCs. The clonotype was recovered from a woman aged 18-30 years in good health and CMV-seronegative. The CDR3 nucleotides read TGTGCCAGAGGGGCTTTCACAGATACGCAGTATTTT. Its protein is CARGAFTDTQYF.